This TCR beta chain was sequenced in a study of blood T cell repertoires in COVID-19. In the study overall: Sample material is recorded as cDNA or gDNA derived from T cells, B-cell-depleted T cells, or PBMCs.

J gave up 2 bases and V 6 bases, and 11 bases lay outside the gene matches. Germline V CDR1 and CDR2: MNHEY, SMNVEV (reference sequence). The CDR3 extends over 18 amino acids. Original analysis: Using reference gene primer amplification, nucleated cell counts were estimated. Sequencing was performed with immunoSEQ multiplex PCR; in TCRdb, only in-frame clones are kept and a portion is missing. V, J and clone size were drawn from that table, and D and trimming were deduced from the DNA. The data contain approximately 300,000 clones, approximately 90% of them singletons. The specimen was peripheral blood. The chain has TRBV27 and TRBJ2-1; TRBD2 matches 12 bases. This clonotype was obtained from a woman in her thirties or forties with acute or convalescent COVID-19. CDR3 protein: CASREFPGLAGTYNEQFF. The CDR3 DNA reads as TGTGCCAGCAGAGAGTTCCCGGGACTAGCGGGCACCTACAATGAGCAGTTCTTC.